A selection of T cell receptor beta chains follows, all from one sample in a study of patients and donors after allogeneic stem cell transplantation. TCRdb re-analysed the RT-PCR reads in MiXCR, keeping a single row per CDR3 protein. Of hundreds of thousands of distinct CDR3 sequences detected, 16% appear once; the ten largest clones hold 7.2%. Sequenced: blood, either unsorted or a sorted T cell fraction (not recorded which). These receptor sequences come from a human donor who was either an allogeneic HSCT recipient or a stem cell or donor lymphocyte infusion donor (not recorded which). It is not recorded whose cells these are; they may come from a transplant donor. Both conserved end residues are part of each CDR3. The D gene is left open where the match is weak. Only part of the rows carry a size: once, few, many, or a class if the clone is expanded.

abundance	j_gene	d_gene	len	v_gene	CDR3nt	CDR3aa
-	TRBJ2-4	TRBD2	16	TRBV4-1	TGCGCCAGCAGCCAGCCCACTAGCGGGAGCAAAAACATTCAGTACTTC	CASSQPTSGSKNIQYF
few	TRBJ1-1	-	13	TRBV6-6	TGTGCCAGCAGTTATAAGGGGGGGACTGAAGCTTTCTTT	CASSYKGGTEAFF
-	TRBJ2-7	-	15	TRBV11-2	TGTGCCAGCAGCGCGGGACACCGTCGAACCTACGAGCAGTACTTC	CASSAGHRRTYEQYF
few	TRBJ2-1	TRBD2	18	TRBV11-1	TGTGCCAGCAGCTTAGCCAGGACTAGCGGGAGGGGGTACAATGAGCAGTTCTTC	CASSLARTSGRGYNEQFF
many	TRBJ1-1	TRBD1	17	TRBV7-8	TGTGCCAGCAGCTTAGTGAGTGACAGGGGGCCGGGTACTGAAGCTTTCTTT	CASSLVSDRGPGTEAFF
-	TRBJ1-1	-	11	TRBV29-1	TGCAGCGTTGTCCATAACACTGAAGCTTTCTTT	CSVVHNTEAFF
few	TRBJ1-1	-	15	TRBV16	TGTGCCAGCAGCCACCTGACCAAAAGGAACACTGAAGCTTTCTTT	CASSHLTKRNTEAFF
few	TRBJ2-3	-	17	TRBV6-5	TGTGCCAGCAGTTACTCGATATCGCCGGGACTCACAGATACGCAGTATTTT	CASSYSISPGLTDTQYF
once	TRBJ1-4	-	15	TRBV6-1	TGTGCCAGCAGATTCCAGGGTCGGACTAATGAAAAACTGTTTTTT	CASRFQGRTNEKLFF
many	TRBJ2-7	-	14	TRBV3-1	TGTGCCAGCAGCCAAGGTTGGTTAGCCGGAGAGCAGTACTTC	CASSQGWLAGEQYF